A selection of T cell receptor beta chains follows, all from one sample in a study of T cells in Graves' hyperthyroidism and ophthalmopathy. TCRdb reprocessed the multiplex PCR reads with MiXCR, giving one entry per CDR3 protein. The sample lists about 400,000 distinct CDR3 sequences, roughly 15% occurring once. Sequenced sample: blood. All receptors come from a man aged 18 to 29 with Graves' ophthalmopathy. Each CDR3 is given with its conserved first and last residue. The D gene is left open where the match is weak. Size tells how often a clone was seen (once, few, many) or the class of an expanded clone, and some rows leave it out.

V gene: TRBV5-1
CDR3 length: 14
J gene: TRBJ2-5
clone size: many
D gene: .
CDR3 DNA: TGCGCCAGCAGCCTGGTTATGGCGGAGGAGACCCAGTACTTC
CDR3 protein: CASSLVMAEETQYF

V gene: TRBV2
CDR3 length: 15
J gene: TRBJ2-5
clone size: many
D gene: TRBD2
CDR3 DNA: TGTGCCAGCAGAGACCCCAGCGGGGGAAGAGAGACCCAGTACTTC
CDR3 protein: CASRDPSGGRETQYF

V gene: TRBV2
CDR3 length: 15
J gene: TRBJ2-7
clone size: many
D gene: .
CDR3 DNA: TGTGCCAGCACCCAGTCAGGGGTGGATTCCTACGAGCAGTACTTC
CDR3 protein: CASTQSGVDSYEQYF

V gene: TRBV5-1
CDR3 length: 13
J gene: TRBJ1-1
clone size: many
D gene: .
CDR3 DNA: TGCGCCAGCAGCGCCATCAGGGACACTGAAGCTTTCTTT
CDR3 protein: CASSAIRDTEAFF

V gene: TRBV7-3
CDR3 length: 13
J gene: TRBJ2-1
clone size: .
D gene: TRBD1
CDR3 DNA: TGTGCCAGCAGCTTAAGCTCGCAGGGGGTGCAGTTCTTC
CDR3 protein: CASSLSSQGVQFF

V gene: TRBV3-1
CDR3 length: 16
J gene: TRBJ2-1
clone size: .
D gene: TRBD2
CDR3 DNA: TGTGCCAGCAGCCATGGTTCTAGCGGGGGGAGAAATGAGCAGTTCTTC
CDR3 protein: CASSHGSSGGRNEQFF

V gene: TRBV5-5
CDR3 length: 15
J gene: TRBJ2-5
clone size: .
D gene: .
CDR3 DNA: TGTGCCAGCAGCCCGGGACCGGGACTTCAAGAGACCCAGTACTTC
CDR3 protein: CASSPGPGLQETQYF

V gene: TRBV6-5
CDR3 length: 17
J gene: TRBJ2-5
clone size: many
D gene: .
CDR3 DNA: TGTGCCAGCAGTTACTCGATATGGCGGAGCGAGGAGGAGACCCAGTACTTC
CDR3 protein: CASSYSIWRSEEETQYF

V gene: TRBV5-1
CDR3 length: 13
J gene: TRBJ1-2
clone size: many
D gene: .
CDR3 DNA: TGCGCCAGCAGCTTGGTAGGAGACCATGGCTACACCTTC
CDR3 protein: CASSLVGDHGYTF

V gene: TRBV9
CDR3 length: 16
J gene: TRBJ2-3
clone size: many
D gene: TRBD2
CDR3 DNA: TGTGCCAGCAGCGCAACCACTAGCGGGAGTTCAGATACGCAGTATTTT
CDR3 protein: CASSATTSGSSDTQYF

V gene: TRBV19
CDR3 length: 15
J gene: TRBJ1-4
clone size: .
D gene: TRBD1
CDR3 DNA: TGTGCCAGTACCCCCTTCAGGGGGCTACGGGAAAAACTGTTTTTT
CDR3 protein: CASTPFRGLREKLFF

V gene: TRBV5-1
CDR3 length: 16
J gene: TRBJ2-7
clone size: many
D gene: .
CDR3 DNA: TGCGCCAGCAGCTTGGGGGAGCGGGTCCCCCCCTACGAGCAGTACTTC
CDR3 protein: CASSLGERVPPYEQYF

V gene: TRBV20-1
CDR3 length: 16
J gene: TRBJ2-5
clone size: many
D gene: TRBD2
CDR3 DNA: TGCAGTGCTAGGGGGGTTAGCGGGGGGAACCAAGAGACCCAGTACTTC
CDR3 protein: CSARGVSGGNQETQYF

V gene: TRBV4-2
CDR3 length: 16
J gene: TRBJ1-2
clone size: many
D gene: .
CDR3 DNA: TGTGCCAGCAGCCAAGGTTTAAACGACGTGCTATATGGCTACACCTTC
CDR3 protein: CASSQGLNDVLYGYTF

V gene: TRBV3-1
CDR3 length: 13
J gene: TRBJ2-7
clone size: many
D gene: .
CDR3 DNA: TGTGCCAGCAGCGTTGGGCGGTCCTACGAGCAGTACTTC
CDR3 protein: CASSVGRSYEQYF

V gene: TRBV28
CDR3 length: 14
J gene: TRBJ2-1
clone size: .
D gene: .
CDR3 DNA: TGTGCCAGCAGTTTAGCCGGAGAGGTAAATGAGCAGTTCTTC
CDR3 protein: CASSLAGEVNEQFF

V gene: TRBV20-1
CDR3 length: 14
J gene: TRBJ1-6
clone size: many
D gene: .
CDR3 DNA: TGCAGTGCTCCTCTTGGCAGGTCTAATTCACCCCTCCACTTT
CDR3 protein: CSAPLGRSNSPLHF

V gene: TRBV6-2/TRBV6-3
CDR3 length: 17
J gene: TRBJ2-3
clone size: .
D gene: TRBD2
CDR3 DNA: TGTGCCAGCAGTTATGTAGCGGGAGTCTTAAGCACAGATACGCAGTATTTT
CDR3 protein: CASSYVAGVLSTDTQYF

V gene: TRBV20-1
CDR3 length: 11
J gene: TRBJ2-7
clone size: many
D gene: .
CDR3 DNA: TGCAGTGGTCGATACGGGGCCGAGCAGTACTTC
CDR3 protein: CSGRYGAEQYF

V gene: TRBV5-1
CDR3 length: 16
J gene: TRBJ2-7
clone size: many
D gene: TRBD1
CDR3 DNA: TGCGCCAGCAGCGATCATTCGGGACAGAGAATCTACGAGCAGTACTTC
CDR3 protein: CASSDHSGQRIYEQYF

V gene: TRBV3-1
CDR3 length: 19
J gene: TRBJ1-6
clone size: few
D gene: .
CDR3 DNA: TGTGCCAGCAGCCAAGATGTAGGGGACCTTAGCTCCTATAATTCACCCCTCCACTTT
CDR3 protein: CASSQDVGDLSSYNSPLHF

V gene: TRBV6-1
CDR3 length: 15
J gene: TRBJ1-2
clone size: many
D gene: .
CDR3 DNA: TGTGCCAGCAGTGAGGTGGGGCTCACTAACTATGGCTACACCTTC
CDR3 protein: CASSEVGLTNYGYTF

V gene: TRBV30
CDR3 length: 15
J gene: TRBJ1-2
clone size: few
D gene: TRBD1
CDR3 DNA: TGTGCCTGGACGGTCGGAGGGGGCCTAGCGTATGGCTACACCTTC
CDR3 protein: CAWTVGGGLAYGYTF

V gene: TRBV2
CDR3 length: 14
J gene: TRBJ2-7
clone size: many
D gene: TRBD2
CDR3 DNA: TGTGCCAGCACCAAACCCGGGACTACCTACGAGCAGTACTTC
CDR3 protein: CASTKPGTTYEQYF

V gene: TRBV24-1
CDR3 length: 16
J gene: TRBJ2-1
clone size: .
D gene: TRBD1
CDR3 DNA: TGTGCCACCAGTGACCCTGCCAGGGGGACCTACAATGAGCAGTTCTTC
CDR3 protein: CATSDPARGTYNEQFF

V gene: TRBV7-9
CDR3 length: 13
J gene: TRBJ2-1
clone size: many
D gene: TRBD1
CDR3 DNA: TGTGCCAGCAGCGTAACAGGGGTTAGGGAGCAGTTCTTC
CDR3 protein: CASSVTGVREQFF

V gene: TRBV7-9
CDR3 length: 11
J gene: TRBJ1-2
clone size: many
D gene: TRBD1
CDR3 DNA: TGTGCCCTTGGGACAGCCTATGGCTACACCTTC
CDR3 protein: CALGTAYGYTF

V gene: TRBV7-9
CDR3 length: 19
J gene: TRBJ2-1
clone size: once
D gene: TRBD2
CDR3 DNA: TGTGCCAGCAGCTTAAGGGCTAGCGGGGGGCCGACGGGCTACAATGAGCAGTTCTTC
CDR3 protein: CASSLRASGGPTGYNEQFF

V gene: TRBV9
CDR3 length: 15
J gene: TRBJ1-5
clone size: many
D gene: .
CDR3 DNA: TGTGCCAGCAGCACCGAGGACAGCCTATTTCAGCCCCAGCATTTT
CDR3 protein: CASSTEDSLFQPQHF

V gene: TRBV5-1
CDR3 length: 14
J gene: TRBJ2-2
clone size: few
D gene: TRBD2
CDR3 DNA: TGCGCCAGCAGAGGCGGGAGTGGCCCCGGGGAGCTGTTTTTT
CDR3 protein: CASRGGSGPGELFF

V gene: TRBV12-3/TRBV12-4
CDR3 length: 14
J gene: TRBJ2-3
clone size: many
D gene: TRBD2
CDR3 DNA: TGTGCCAGCAGCCCTAGCGGTAGCACAGATACGCAGTATTTT
CDR3 protein: CASSPSGSTDTQYF

V gene: TRBV7-9
CDR3 length: 12
J gene: TRBJ2-1
clone size: many
D gene: .
CDR3 DNA: TGTGCCAGCAGCCGTACACACAATGAGCAGTTCTTC
CDR3 protein: CASSRTHNEQFF

V gene: TRBV29-1
CDR3 length: 13
J gene: TRBJ1-1
clone size: many
D gene: .
CDR3 DNA: TGCAGCGTGAGTTACAGGTCCCTTACTGAAGCTTTCTTT
CDR3 protein: CSVSYRSLTEAFF

V gene: TRBV19
CDR3 length: 16
J gene: TRBJ2-7
clone size: .
D gene: .
CDR3 DNA: TGTGCCAGTAGAGGCCCCGGGCCTGAGGGGCTCTACGAGCAGTACTTC
CDR3 protein: CASRGPGPEGLYEQYF

V gene: TRBV6-1
CDR3 length: 17
J gene: TRBJ1-5
clone size: many
D gene: .
CDR3 DNA: TGTGCCAGCAGTAAGACCCCTTCCAGGGAGGGCAATCAGCCCCAGCATTTT
CDR3 protein: CASSKTPSREGNQPQHF

V gene: TRBV30
CDR3 length: 14
J gene: TRBJ2-7
clone size: many
D gene: .
CDR3 DNA: TGTGCCTGGAGTGGGGGGTCTAGCGCCTACGAGCAGTACTTC
CDR3 protein: CAWSGGSSAYEQYF

V gene: TRBV19
CDR3 length: 15
J gene: TRBJ2-1
clone size: once
D gene: TRBD2
CDR3 DNA: TGTGCCAGTAGTAGCACGGGAGGGGTGTACAATGAGCAGTTCTTC
CDR3 protein: CASSSTGGVYNEQFF

V gene: TRBV5-1
CDR3 length: 19
J gene: TRBJ2-7
clone size: many
D gene: TRBD1
CDR3 DNA: TGCGCCAGCAGCGGGGGGCTCCTGCCTGAGACAGGGGATACCCACGAGCAGTACTTC
CDR3 protein: CASSGGLLPETGDTHEQYF

V gene: TRBV7-2
CDR3 length: 14
J gene: TRBJ2-5
clone size: many
D gene: .
CDR3 DNA: TGTGCCAGCAGACCTATGACAGTCCAAGAGACCCAGTACTTC
CDR3 protein: CASRPMTVQETQYF

V gene: TRBV5-8
CDR3 length: 14
J gene: TRBJ1-2
clone size: .
D gene: .
CDR3 DNA: TGTGCCAGCAGCTTGATCGGGACAACCTATGGCTACACCTTC
CDR3 protein: CASSLIGTTYGYTF

V gene: TRBV25-1
CDR3 length: 15
J gene: TRBJ2-3
clone size: many
D gene: .
CDR3 DNA: TGTGCCAGCAGTGGATCAACCTCCAGCACAGATACGCAGTATTTT
CDR3 protein: CASSGSTSSTDTQYF

V gene: TRBV7-9
CDR3 length: 15
J gene: TRBJ2-1
clone size: many
D gene: .
CDR3 DNA: TGTGCCAGCAGCCGGATGGGGGGCCTCTACAATGAGCAGTTCTTC
CDR3 protein: CASSRMGGLYNEQFF

V gene: TRBV19
CDR3 length: 16
J gene: TRBJ2-7
clone size: .
D gene: .
CDR3 DNA: TGTGCCAGTAGTCTAAACAGGGGACTTAACCCCTACGAGCAGTACTTC
CDR3 protein: CASSLNRGLNPYEQYF

V gene: TRBV4-1
CDR3 length: 15
J gene: TRBJ2-1
clone size: many
D gene: TRBD2
CDR3 DNA: TGCGCCAGCAGCCAGGGGGGGACGCTCTACAATGAGCAGTTCTTC
CDR3 protein: CASSQGGTLYNEQFF

V gene: TRBV6-1
CDR3 length: 13
J gene: TRBJ2-2
clone size: .
D gene: .
CDR3 DNA: TGTGCCAGCAGTTTCGGAATCAGCGGGGAGCTGTTTTTT
CDR3 protein: CASSFGISGELFF

V gene: TRBV2
CDR3 length: 14
J gene: TRBJ1-3
clone size: many
D gene: .
CDR3 DNA: TGTGCCAGCAGTGAACTGGACTCTGGAAACACCATATATTTT
CDR3 protein: CASSELDSGNTIYF

V gene: TRBV20-1
CDR3 length: 16
J gene: TRBJ2-1
clone size: many
D gene: TRBD2
CDR3 DNA: TGCAGTGCTAGAGACTACGAGCTAGCGGGAGGTGCCGAGCAGTTCTTC
CDR3 protein: CSARDYELAGGAEQFF

V gene: TRBV7-6
CDR3 length: 15
J gene: TRBJ1-1
clone size: few
D gene: .
CDR3 DNA: TGTGCCAGCAGACCCCCCGGGACTATGAGCTTTGAAGCTTTCTTT
CDR3 protein: CASRPPGTMSFEAFF

V gene: TRBV20-1
CDR3 length: 17
J gene: TRBJ1-5
clone size: few
D gene: .
CDR3 DNA: TGCAGTGCTATAAACCGCGGGACAAGCTATAGCAATCAGCCCCAGCATTTT
CDR3 protein: CSAINRGTSYSNQPQHF

V gene: TRBV2
CDR3 length: 13
J gene: TRBJ2-7
clone size: many
D gene: .
CDR3 DNA: TGTGCCAGCAGTTCCCAGGGTTCCTACGAGCAGTACTTC
CDR3 protein: CASSSQGSYEQYF

V gene: TRBV30
CDR3 length: 15
J gene: TRBJ2-5
clone size: .
D gene: TRBD1
CDR3 DNA: TGTGCCTGGAGACTCCTCCCGGGACAGAAAGAGACCCAGTACTTC
CDR3 protein: CAWRLLPGQKETQYF

V gene: TRBV12-3/TRBV12-4
CDR3 length: 13
J gene: TRBJ2-5
clone size: few
D gene: .
CDR3 DNA: TGTGCCAGCACCTTTGGAGGGGAAGAGACCCAGTACTTC
CDR3 protein: CASTFGGEETQYF

V gene: TRBV19
CDR3 length: 16
J gene: TRBJ2-7
clone size: .
D gene: TRBD2
CDR3 DNA: TGTGCCAGTAGTCTAGGGACTAGCGGGCTGCTCTACGAGCAGTACTTC
CDR3 protein: CASSLGTSGLLYEQYF

V gene: TRBV27
CDR3 length: 13
J gene: TRBJ2-3
clone size: many
D gene: .
CDR3 DNA: TGTGCCAGCAGTTTAGCAGGGCTGGGTACGCAGTATTTT
CDR3 protein: CASSLAGLGTQYF

V gene: TRBV20-1
CDR3 length: 13
J gene: TRBJ1-1
clone size: .
D gene: .
CDR3 DNA: TGCAGTGCTAGACCCGGGGCTGCCCGAGAAGCTTTCTTT
CDR3 protein: CSARPGAAREAFF

V gene: TRBV5-6
CDR3 length: 13
J gene: TRBJ2-7
clone size: .
D gene: .
CDR3 DNA: TGTGCCAGCAGCCGCTGGCAAACCTACGAGCAGTACTTC
CDR3 protein: CASSRWQTYEQYF

V gene: TRBV6-1
CDR3 length: 15
J gene: TRBJ1-6
clone size: .
D gene: TRBD1
CDR3 DNA: TGTGCCAGCTCCAGGGACAGGGCATCTAATTCACCCCTCCACTTT
CDR3 protein: CASSRDRASNSPLHF

V gene: TRBV10-3
CDR3 length: 16
J gene: TRBJ1-1
clone size: .
D gene: .
CDR3 DNA: TGTGCCATCAGGGGACGGGGCGGAGGGATGAACACTGAAGCTTTCTTT
CDR3 protein: CAIRGRGGGMNTEAFF

V gene: TRBV5-1
CDR3 length: 12
J gene: TRBJ1-2
clone size: .
D gene: TRBD1
CDR3 DNA: TGCGCCAGCAGTGAGGGGACAGTGGGCTACACCTTC
CDR3 protein: CASSEGTVGYTF

V gene: TRBV3-1
CDR3 length: 12
J gene: TRBJ2-3
clone size: many
D gene: .
CDR3 DNA: TGTGCCAGCAGCCAATATACAGATACGCAGTATTTT
CDR3 protein: CASSQYTDTQYF